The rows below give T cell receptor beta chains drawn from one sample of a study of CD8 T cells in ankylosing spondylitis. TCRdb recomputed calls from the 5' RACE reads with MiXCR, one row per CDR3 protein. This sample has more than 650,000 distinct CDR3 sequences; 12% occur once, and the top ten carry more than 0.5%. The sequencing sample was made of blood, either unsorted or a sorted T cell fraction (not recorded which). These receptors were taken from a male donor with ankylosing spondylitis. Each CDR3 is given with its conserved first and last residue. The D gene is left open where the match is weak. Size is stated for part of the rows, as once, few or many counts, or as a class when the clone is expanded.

TGTGCCAGCAGCTTTCGTCAGGGGCGGCGGGTCTATGGCTACACCTTC,CASSFRQGRRVYGYTF,-,TRBV7-2,TRBJ1-2,-
TGCAGTGCCGTCACATACCGGGGAGATACGCAGTATTTT,CSAVTYRGDTQYF,-,TRBV20-1,TRBJ2-3,-
TGCAGTGCTGCCCAGGGGAGCTCCTACAATGAGCAGTTCTTC,CSAAQGSSYNEQFF,many,TRBV20-1,TRBJ2-1,-
TGTGCCAGCAGAGACCCCAGAGCGGGGGGATACAATGAGCAGTTCTTC,CASRDPRAGGYNEQFF,few,TRBV6-1,TRBJ2-1,TRBD2
TGTGCCAGCAGCCCGGCCCCCACTGAAGCTTTCTTT,CASSPAPTEAFF,few,TRBV14,TRBJ1-1,-
TGCGCCAGCAGCCTACCGGGCCCCAATGAGCAGTTCTTC,CASSLPGPNEQFF,-,TRBV5-1,TRBJ2-1,-
TGCAGTGCTAGCAGGGGGGACCCCTCTGGGGCCAACGTCCTGACTTTC,CSASRGDPSGANVLTF,many,TRBV20-1,TRBJ2-6,-
TGTGCCACCTCACTCATTTCGTACAATGAGCAGTTCTTC,CATSLISYNEQFF,-,TRBV27,TRBJ2-1,-
TGTGCCAGCAGACCGACAGCCTCTGGGGCCAACGTCCTGACTTTC,CASRPTASGANVLTF,few,TRBV6-1,TRBJ2-6,-
TGCAGTGCCGACCGGGAGGACGGGAGGGGCTACGAGCAGTACTTC,CSADREDGRGYEQYF,few,TRBV20-1,TRBJ2-7,TRBD2
TGCGCCAGCAGCCACCAGGGACCGCGAGAAGAGACCCAGTACTTC,CASSHQGPREETQYF,-,TRBV5-1,TRBJ2-5,-
TGTGCCACCAGCTATAACCGGGGGGCCGCCACAGATACGCAGTATTTT,CATSYNRGAATDTQYF,few,TRBV15,TRBJ2-3,-
TGCAGTGCTAGCTACCCCACCACTGAAGCTTTCTTT,CSASYPTTEAFF,few,TRBV20-1,TRBJ1-1,-
TGCGCCAGCAGCCTCGAATTGCGGGGCACAGATACGCAGTATTTT,CASSLELRGTDTQYF,-,TRBV4-3,TRBJ2-3,-